These 13 T cell receptor beta chains were all obtained from the same sample, sequenced in a study of blood T cell repertoires in COVID-19. TCRdb's table, derived via immunoSEQ multiplex PCR, lists solely in-frame clones and lacks some. The sample shows around 210,000 clones, more than 70% of them seen only once. Sample: peripheral blood. The receptor set was obtained from a man aged 45-60 years with COVID-19, enrolled during active disease.

This chain joins TRBV18 and TRBJ2-1; no definite D call. The CDR3 totals 13 residues. V was cut by 2 bases and J by 4 bases, with 6 bases left in between. CDR1 is KGHSH, CDR2 LQKENI, per germline. The CDR3 bases are TGTGCCAGCTCACCATCAAATTACAATGAGCAGTTCTTC. It specifies CASSPSNYNEQFF.

The V and J genes are TRBV28 and TRBJ2-7; the D is unclear. Trimming cost V 1 base and J 2 bases, with 9 bases left between them. This CDR3 is built from 14 residues. CDR1 MDHEN and CDR2 SYDVKM come from the germline V gene. This CDR3 is CASSLSAGTYEQYF. The CDR3 region has the DNA TGTGCCAGCAGTTTATCGGCAGGCACCTACGAGCAGTACTTC. Full variable domain (remainder filled in from reference TRBV28 and TRBJ2-7): DVKVTQSSRYLVKRTGEKVFLECVQDMDHENMFWYRQDPGLGLRLIYFSYDVKMKEKGDIPEGYSVSREKKERFSLILESASTNQTSMYLCASSLSAGTYEQYFGPGTRLTVT.

The chain has TRBV19 and TRBJ2-7, with 7 bases matching TRBD1. The junction had 5 bases not matched to a gene; V was cut back by 6 bases and J by 3 bases. The length of the CDR3 is 13 residues. Germline V gives CDR1 LNHDA, CDR2 SQIVND (reference sequence). CDR3 DNA: TGTGCCAGTAGGGACAGGATTAACTACGAGCAGTACTTC. Its translation is CASRDRINYEQYF.

The chain couples TRBV11-2 to TRBJ1-1; D perhaps matches TRBD1 (5 bases). Germline loops: CDR1 SGHAT, CDR2 FQNNGV. The CDR3 contains 14 residues. V was cut by 4 bases and J by 2 bases, with 11 bases left in between. The CDR3 loop reads CASSSIDRNTEAFF. The CDR3 region has the DNA TGTGCCAGCAGCTCGATAGACAGAAACACTGAAGCTTTCTTT.

The chain joins TRBV7-2 to TRBJ2-3, with 9 bases aligning to TRBD2. CDR1 SGHTA and CDR2 FQGNSA come from the germline V gene. The V and J ends lost 5 bases and 8 bases, in that order; junction bases with no gene match: 23. The CDR3 covers 19 residues. CDR3 sequence: CASSPLELVAGAAAGTQYF. The DNA for the CDR3 is TGTGCCAGCAGCCCGCTCGAGCTTGTAGCGGGGGCAGCAGCAGGTACGCAGTATTTT.

This clone was recorded only once. This sequence joins TRBV7-3 and TRBJ2-2; 10 bases are shared with TRBD1. This CDR3 region has 18 residues. V was clipped by 2 bases and J by 4 bases; unmatched bases: 10. Germline CDR1 SGHTA, CDR2 FQGTGA. The CDR3 is CASSLLSPGTGVTGELFF. The CDR3, as DNA: TGTGCCAGCAGCTTATTATCACCCGGGACAGGGGTCACCGGGGAGCTGTTTTTT.

V and J are TRBV10-1 and TRBJ2-5; 9 bases align to TRBD1. In germline, CDR1 is WNHNN, CDR2 SYGVQD (reference sequence). Trimming cost V 2 bases and J 4 bases; bases outside gene matches: 2. This CDR3 is 14 amino acids long. This CDR3 reads CASSEGQGRETQYF. In nucleotides, the CDR3 is TGCGCCAGCAGTGAGGGACAGGGGAGAGAGACCCAGTACTTC.

The J gene is TRBJ1-1, the V gene TRBV4-2; 7 nucleotides agree with TRBD1. Per germline, CDR1 LGHNA and CDR2 YNFKEQ. The junction had 7 bases not matched to a gene; V was cut back by 0 bases and J by 3 bases. The CDR3 consists of 16 residues. The CDR3 sequence is CASSQDMGRGDTEAFF. The CDR3 DNA sequence: TGTGCCAGCAGCCAAGATATGGGCAGGGGGGACACTGAAGCTTTCTTT.

The genes are TRBV27 and TRBJ2-5; D may be TRBD2 (5 bases). Germline lookup yields CDR1 MNHEY and CDR2 SMNVEV (reference sequence). The CDR3 extends over 14 amino acids. Trimming took off 5 bases at V and 2 bases at J, with 12 bases between the two ends. CDR3 DNA: TGTGCCAGCAGTATGCGGGTTCAACAAGAGACCCAGTACTTC. It codes for CASSMRVQQETQYF.

This rearrangement joins TRBV11-2 to TRBJ1-4; D is perhaps TRBD1 (6 bases). The germline V and J ends were trimmed by 5 bases and 5 bases, with 18 bases remaining between them. The CDR3 is 16 amino acids. The germline V gene has CDR1 SGHAT and CDR2 FQNNGV. The chain's CDR3 is CASSPLDRRSNEKLFF. In nucleotides, the CDR3 is TGTGCCAGCAGCCCCCTGGACAGACGATCCAATGAAAAACTGTTTTTT.

V usage is TRBV7-2 and J usage is TRBJ2-7, with 8 bases aligning to TRBD1. The CDR3 contains 13 residues. Per germline, CDR1 SGHTA and CDR2 FQGNSA. With V trimmed by 6 bases and J by 0 bases, 1 base remained unmatched. CDR3 protein: CASSTGGSYEQYF. For the CDR3, the DNA is TGTGCCAGCAGTACAGGGGGCTCCTACGAGCAGTACTTC. Looking up the rest from reference TRBV7-2 and TRBJ2-7 gives the full variable domain: GAGVSQSPSNKVTEKGKDVELRCDPISGHTALYWYRQSLGQGLEFLIYFQGNSAPDKSGLPSDRFSAERTGGSVSTLTIQRTQQEDSAVYLCASSTGGSYEQYFGPGTRLTVT.

V usage is TRBV19 and J usage is TRBJ2-1; 9 nucleotides agree with TRBD1. The CDR3 length is 16 residues. Trimming took 4 bases from V and 5 from J; bases not matched to a gene: 9. Per the germline V gene, CDR1 is LNHDA and CDR2 is SQIVND (reference sequence). CDR3 amino acids: CASSRPRDRANNEQFF. In nucleotides, the CDR3 is TGTGCCAGTAGTAGGCCGAGGGACAGGGCGAACAATGAGCAGTTCTTC.

A few counts support this clone. V usage is TRBV6-5 and J usage is TRBJ2-1; 9 bases agree with TRBD2. Germline V gene sequence: CDR1 MNHEY, CDR2 SVGAGI. Trimming cost V 6 bases and J 4 bases; bases outside gene matches: 7. This CDR3 is 15 amino acids long. CDR3 in amino acids: CASRALAGMYNEQFF. Here the CDR3 DNA reads TGTGCCAGCAGAGCGCTAGCGGGAATGTACAATGAGCAGTTCTTC.